Below are 11 T cell receptor beta chains sequenced from a single sample in a study of cytomegalovirus exposure and HLA in healthy donors. PCR involved 60 Vbeta and 13 Jbeta primers. This table comes from immunoSEQ multiplex PCR, and its TCRdb copy is limited to in-frame clones, with some not included. This table holds approximately 120,000 clones, about four fifths found once. Sequencing input: PBMCs. Receptor source: a man aged 40-55 years in good health and CMV-seronegative.

This chain connects TRBV7-2 to TRBJ1-3; 9 bases match TRBD1. CDR3 length: 16 residues. The V gene end was trimmed by 5 bases and the J gene end by 0 bases; junction bases not matched to a gene: 5. Per the germline V gene, CDR1 is SGHTA and CDR2 is FQGNSA. The CDR3 region is CASSGTGKASGNTIYF. CDR3 DNA: TGTGCCAGCAGCGGGACAGGGAAGGCCTCTGGAAACACCATATATTTT.

The V and J genes are TRBV15 and TRBJ2-5; D possibly corresponds to TRBD1 (6 bases). The V and J ends lost 8 bases and 9 bases respectively, with 13 bases between them. This CDR3 region has 11 residues. The V gene's germline CDR1 is LNHNV and CDR2 YYDKDF (reference sequence). The CDR3: CATARGRAQYF. The DNA for the CDR3 is TGTGCCACCGCCAGGGGCCGTGCCCAGTACTTC.

The rearrangement joins TRBV9 to TRBJ2-2; D may be TRBD2 (5 bases). The CDR3 is 16 residues long. In germline, CDR1 is SGDLS, CDR2 YYNGEE. V lost 0 bases, J lost 1 base, and 10 bases lay in between. The chain's CDR3 is CASSVGGSGNTGELFF. The CDR3 DNA is TGTGCCAGCAGCGTAGGAGGGTCCGGGAACACCGGGGAGCTGTTTTTT.

The chain links TRBV4-3 to TRBJ1-6, with D uncertain. With 0 bases removed from V and 7 bases from J, the gap between germline ends came to 10 bases. Germline V gene data show CDR1 as LGHNA and CDR2 as YSLEER. The CDR3 sequence is 15 residues long. CDR3 DNA sequence: TGCGCCAGCAGCCAAGATGGTGGAGTGAATTCACCCCTCCACTTT. Amino acid sequence: CASSQDGGVNSPLHF.

The V and J genes are TRBV7-3 and TRBJ2-1; D is unresolved. The germline gives CDR1 SGHTA, CDR2 FQGTGA. V lost 4 bases and J 4 bases, leaving 14 bases between the germline ends. This CDR3 is built from 15 residues. As DNA, the CDR3 is TGTGCCAGCAGCTCCGGTGTGACTGTATACAATGAGCAGTTCTTC. Its protein is CASSSGVTVYNEQFF.

As DNA, the CDR3 is TGCGCCAGCAGCCAGGGGCTGGTGAATCAGCCCCAGCATTTT. Its protein is CASSQGLVNQPQHF. The chain joins TRBV4-3 to TRBJ1-5; a possible D gene is TRBD1 (5 bases). Trimming left V 3 bases short and J 4 bases short, with 10 bases between. The CDR3 runs 14 residues. Germline CDR1 and CDR2: LGHNA and YSLEER.

The rearrangement links TRBV5-5 to TRBJ2-7; TRBD1 agrees at 7 bases. Germline V gene sequence: CDR1 SGHKS, CDR2 YYEKEE (reference sequence). V dropped 5 bases and J dropped 2; count of bases not matched to a gene: 7. CDR3 size: 14 residues. CDR3 sequence: CASRQPGQTYEQYF. CDR3 sequence (DNA): TGTGCCAGCAGACAGCCGGGACAGACCTACGAGCAGTACTTC.

The V call is TRBV19, the J call TRBJ2-3, with D possibly being TRBD2 (7 bases). The CDR3 length is 17 residues. Looked up from germline, CDR1 is LNHDA and CDR2 is SQIVND (reference sequence). Trimming removed 3 bases from V and 5 bases from J, with 21 bases in between. This CDR3 is CASSMGGRGNGGDTQYF. CDR3 nucleotide sequence: TGTGCCAGTAGTATGGGGGGGCGGGGGAACGGAGGAGATACGCAGTATTTT.

The genes are TRBV4-1 and TRBJ2-2; 7 positions agree with TRBD2. V lost 3 bases to trimming and J lost 9 bases; unmatched junction nucleotides: 4. The length of the CDR3 is 13 residues. The germline gives CDR1 MGHRA, CDR2 YSYEKL. CDR3 nucleotides: TGCGCCAGCAGCCACGGGACTACCTGGGAGCTGTTTTTT. Its translation is CASSHGTTWELFF.

The CDR3 DNA is TGTGCCAGCAGCTTGGCGGCAGGACAAAACTATGGCTACACCTTC. Protein sequence: CASSLAAGQNYGYTF. The chain carries TRBV5-4 and TRBJ1-2; tentatively, D is TRBD1 (5 bases). This CDR3 contains 15 residues. Germline V gives CDR1 SGHNT, CDR2 YYREEE (reference sequence). V dropped 0 bases and J dropped 2 bases, with 11 bases sitting between them.

A few counts support this clone. The V call is TRBV12-5, the J call TRBJ2-2; no firm D call. The CDR3 is 16 amino acids. The V end was cut by 0 bases, the J end by 1 base, with 9 bases between. Germline V CDR1 and CDR2: LGHNT, FRNRAP. The CDR3 DNA sequence: TGTGCTAGTGGTTTGGTACTAACGGAGAACACCGGGGAGCTGTTTTTT. Amino acid sequence: CASGLVLTENTGELFF. The full variable domain, in which reference TRBV12-5 and TRBJ2-2 provide the parts outside the CDR3, is DARVTQTPRHKVTEMGQEVTMRCQPILGHNTVFWYRQTMMQGLELLAYFRNRAPLDDSGMPKDRFSAEMPDATLATLKIQPSEPRDSAVYFCASGLVLTENTGELFFGEGSRLTVL.